The sequence of this T cell receptor (beta chain) was determined in a study of human T cells and chemical hapten exposure. TCRdb analysed the RACE reads with MiXCR anew, one entry per CDR3 protein. The sample yields approximately 82,000 distinct CDR3 sequences, roughly 12% seen once. Study findings and constraints: Each of the donors had alopecia, so their immune responses may not resemble those of healthy people.

For this clonotype: Its antigen is currently unknown.

CDR3 length: 12 residues. Germline CDR1 is MNHEY and CDR2 is SVGAGI. The V gene end was trimmed by 10 bases and the J gene end by 5 bases; junction bases not matched to a gene: 5. Stated time point: patch test 1, 2 weeks after DPC sensitization. Treatment meaning: therapeutic diphenylcyclopropenone sensitization with weekly scalp DPC. Alopecia patients, 18 to 70 years old and DPC-suitable, served as donors. The sequenced sample was whole blood, obtained in connection with sensitization to the hapten diphenylcyclopropenone (DPC). The TCR sequence derives from a woman aged 60-75 years with alopecia areata. Some clones in this sample may be carry-over from other donors' samples. The genes are TRBV6-5 and TRBJ2-4; 7 nucleotides agree with TRBD1. This CDR3 is CAIRDRQNIQYF. In DNA form, the CDR3 reads TGTGCCATTAGGGACAGACAAAACATTCAGTACTTC.